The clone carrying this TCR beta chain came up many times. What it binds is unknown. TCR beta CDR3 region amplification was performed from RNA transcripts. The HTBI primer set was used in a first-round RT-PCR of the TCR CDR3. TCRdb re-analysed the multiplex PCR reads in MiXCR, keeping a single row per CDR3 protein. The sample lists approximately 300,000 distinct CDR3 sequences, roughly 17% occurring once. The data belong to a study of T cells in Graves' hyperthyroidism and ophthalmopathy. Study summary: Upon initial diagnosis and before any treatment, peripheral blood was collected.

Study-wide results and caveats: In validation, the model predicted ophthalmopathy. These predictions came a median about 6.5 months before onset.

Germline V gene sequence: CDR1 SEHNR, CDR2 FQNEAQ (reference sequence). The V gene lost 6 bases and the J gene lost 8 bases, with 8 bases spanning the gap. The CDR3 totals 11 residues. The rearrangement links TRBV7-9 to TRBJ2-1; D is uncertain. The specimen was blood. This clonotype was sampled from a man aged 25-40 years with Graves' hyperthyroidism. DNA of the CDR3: TGTGCCAGCAGGCGGATAGATGAGCAGTTCTTC. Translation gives CASRRIDEQFF. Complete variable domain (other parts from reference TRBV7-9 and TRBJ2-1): DTGVSQNPRHKITKRGQNVTFRCDPISEHNRLYWYRQTLGQGPEFLTYFQNEAQLEKSRLLSDRFSAERPKGSFSTLEIQRTEQGDSAMYLCASRRIDEQFFGPGTRLTVL.